The entry below gives a single T cell receptor (beta chain) sequence along with its context. Antigen unknown. The sample comes from a study of shared clonotypes between healthy human individuals. Study-wide points: The low donor count limited represented genetic and exposure-history diversity. Among several donors, approximately 5% of naive CD4 clonotypes were found in common. Only blood underwent sampling, and tissue repertoires likely differ.

CD4+ cell separation produced CD45RA+ naive and CD45RA-negative memory subsets. TCRdb's copy holds only in-frame clones and misses some; the assay was immunoSEQ multiplex PCR. The sample has fewer than 2.5 million clones; over 85% are singletons. Sequenced input: naive CD4+ T cells from PBMCs. As to subset: CD45RA+ positively selected. The receptor comes from a man between 18 and 29 years old in good health. Some clones in this sample may be carry-over from other donors' samples.

The CDR3 region is CASSLILGETQYF. The DNA for the CDR3 is TGTGCCAGCAGTTTAATACTGGGGGAGACCCAGTACTTC. The gene calls are TRBV27 and TRBJ2-5; D remains unclear. Trimming pared 2 bases from V and 5 bases from J, leaving 9 bases between. Germline V gene lookup returns CDR1 MNHEY and CDR2 SMNVEV (reference sequence). The CDR3 contains 13 residues.